These 22 T cell receptor beta chains share one sample of origin, sequenced in a study of T cell responses to AZD1222 COVID-19 vaccine. Profiling relied on immunoSEQ multiplex PCR, and the TCRdb table lists in-frame clones only, not all of them. Of roughly 80,000 clones detected, 90% appear once; the ten largest clones hold around 3.4%. Sequenced material: peripheral blood, taken 28 days after the second AZD1222 dose. These receptor sequences come from an adult who received the AZD1222 COVID-19 vaccine.

This chain uses TRBV19 with TRBJ2-3; weak D call: TRBD2 (6 bases). Per germline, CDR1 LNHDA and CDR2 SQIVND (reference sequence). The ends were cut back, 6 bases at V and 0 bases at J, with 16 bases in the middle. The length of the CDR3 is 16 residues. CDR3 in DNA: TGTGCCAGTAGCCCCCTGGGGGGTGGGAGCACAGATACGCAGTATTTT. Translated, it gives CASSPLGGGSTDTQYF. Drawing the rest from reference TRBV19 and TRBJ2-3, the complete variable domain is DGGITQSPKYLFRKEGQNVTLSCEQNLNHDAMYWYRQDPGQGLRLIYYSQIVNDFQKGDIAEGYSVSREKKESFPLTVTSAQKNPTAFYLCASSPLGGGSTDTQYFGPGTRLTVL.

This sequence joins TRBV11-3 and TRBJ1-3, with a weak D call TRBD1 (5 bases). The CDR3 has 15 residues. Germline V gene sequence: CDR1 SGHNT, CDR2 YENEEA. V was cut by 5 bases and J by 0 bases, with 11 bases left in between. The CDR3 bases are TGTGCCAGCAGCCCCAGGGAGTTCTCTGGAAACACCATATATTTT. Translation: CASSPREFSGNTIYF. Full variable domain (remainder filled in from reference TRBV11-3 and TRBJ1-3): EAGVVQSPRYKIIEKKQPVAFWCNPISGHNTLYWYLQNLGQGPELLIRYENEEAVDDSQLPKDRFSAERLKGVDSTLKIQPAELGDSAVYLCASSPREFSGNTIYFGEGSWLTVV.

V and J are TRBV9 and TRBJ2-5, with D perhaps matching TRBD1 (5 bases). The V and J ends lost 0 bases and 5 bases respectively, with 11 bases between them. The V gene's germline CDR1 is SGDLS and CDR2 YYNGEE. The CDR3 is 14 residues long. The CDR3 bases are TGTGCCAGCAGCGTAGGACAGTCCCCCGAGACCCAGTACTTC. It is translated as CASSVGQSPETQYF.

The chain couples TRBV10-3 to TRBJ1-2, with D maybe TRBD1 (6 bases). The CDR3 contains 13 residues. Germline CDR1 reads ENHRY; CDR2 reads SYGVKD. With 6 bases removed from V and 6 bases from J, the gap between germline ends came to 14 bases. The CDR3 spells CAISETGLDGYTF. As DNA, the CDR3 is TGTGCCATCAGCGAAACAGGGTTGGATGGCTACACCTTC.

The rearrangement joins TRBV5-5 to TRBJ1-2, with TRBD1 matching over 12 bases. V gave up 4 bases and J gave up 6 bases; unmatched junction bases: 13. Germline CDR1 reads SGHKS; CDR2 reads YYEKEE (reference sequence). This CDR3 has 17 residues. CDR3 DNA sequence: TGTGCCAGCAGCGAAACCGGGACAGGGGGCACCTCCGATGGCTACACCTTC. Translating gives CASSETGTGGTSDGYTF.

V usage is TRBV6-6 and J usage is TRBJ2-7, with 12 bases that match TRBD2. Germline V gene lookup returns CDR1 MNHNY and CDR2 SVGAGI (reference sequence). V gave up 4 bases and J gave up 0 bases; unmatched junction bases: 4. CDR3 length: 16 amino acids. DNA of the CDR3: TGTGCCAGCAGTTCGACGACTAGCGGGAGCTCCTACGAGCAGTACTTC. The encoded protein is CASSSTTSGSSYEQYF.

This clone has just one count. V and J are TRBV24-1 and TRBJ2-2; TRBD2 matches 7 bases. V trimming: 2 bases; J trimming: 3 bases; junction bases outside the gene matches: 5. Germline lookup yields CDR1 KGHDR and CDR2 SFDVKD. This CDR3 has 16 residues. The CDR3 protein is CATSDSGRGDTGELFF. In nucleotides, the CDR3 is TGTGCCACCAGTGATTCAGGACGGGGGGACACCGGGGAGCTGTTTTTT.

The chain employs TRBV5-1 and TRBJ2-7; D is undetermined. The CDR3 sequence is 14 residues long. The germline V gene has CDR1 SGHRS and CDR2 YFSETQ. The V end lost 0 bases, the J end lost 4 bases, and 11 bases lay between the germline ends. The CDR3 loop reads CASSLAPTFYEQYF. CDR3 DNA sequence: TGCGCCAGCAGCTTGGCTCCAACTTTTTACGAGCAGTACTTC. Together with reference TRBV5-1 and TRBJ2-7, the CDR3 gives the full variable domain: KAGVTQTPRYLIKTRGQQVTLSCSPISGHRSVSWYQQTPGQGLQFLFEYFSETQRNKGNFPGRFSGRQFSNSRSEMNVSTLELGDSALYLCASSLAPTFYEQYFGPGTRLTVT.

The chain has TRBV5-1 and TRBJ2-7; 9 bases fit TRBD1. With 5 bases clipped from V and 6 bases from J, the junction kept 3 bases outside the gene matches. The CDR3 loop spans 12 amino acids. Looked up from germline, CDR1 is SGHRS and CDR2 is YFSETQ. CDR3 region: CASRDRGFEQYF. The CDR3 DNA reads TGCGCCAGCAGGGACAGGGGTTTCGAGCAGTACTTC.

This chain uses TRBV27 with TRBJ2-3, with D hard to call. This CDR3 is 16 amino acids long. Trimming stripped 4 bases from V and 0 bases from J, with 14 bases between. CDR1 is MNHEY, CDR2 SMNVEV, per germline (reference sequence). This CDR3 is CASSSWASSSTDTQYF. The CDR3 DNA sequence: TGTGCCAGCAGTTCTTGGGCTAGTTCTAGCACAGATACGCAGTATTTT.

J is TRBJ2-1 and V is TRBV19; 12 positions match TRBD2. The CDR3 sequence is 14 residues long. The junction had 3 bases not matched to a gene; V was cut back by 6 bases and J by 6 bases. Germline loops: CDR1 LNHDA, CDR2 SQIVND (reference sequence). The CDR3 region has the DNA TGTGCCAGTAGACTAGCGGGGGGTCCCAATGAGCAGTTCTTC. As protein: CASRLAGGPNEQFF.

The V and J genes are TRBV7-9 and TRBJ1-6, with D unclear. Germline V CDR1 and CDR2: SEHNR, FQNEAQ (reference sequence). V was cut by 5 bases and J by 7 bases, with 9 bases left in between. This CDR3 has 13 amino acids. For the CDR3, the DNA is TGTGCCAGCAGCCCGTCAGTCAATTCACCCCTCCACTTT. Translated: CASSPSVNSPLHF.

The chain links TRBV7-3 to TRBJ2-3, with D possibly being TRBD1 or TRBD2 (5 bases each). The germline V and J ends were trimmed by 5 bases and 4 bases, with 19 bases remaining between them. CDR1 and CDR2 (germline): SGHTA, FQGTGA. The CDR3 is made up of 16 amino acids. CDR3 amino acids: CASSVDGGVGADTQYF. CDR3 in DNA: TGTGCCAGCAGCGTAGATGGGGGAGTGGGAGCAGATACGCAGTATTTT. The variable domain in full, completed from reference TRBV7-3 and TRBJ2-3, reads GAGVSQTPSNKVTEKGKYVELRCDPISGHTALYWYRQSLGQGPEFLIYFQGTGAADDSGLPNDRFFAVRPEGSVSTLKIQRTERGDSAVYLCASSVDGGVGADTQYFGPGTRLTVL.

V is TRBV6-5 and J is TRBJ1-1; D might be TRBD1 (6 bases). CDR1 is MNHEY, CDR2 SVGAGI, per germline. This CDR3 spans 15 amino acids. The germline V and J ends were trimmed by 6 bases and 1 base, with 15 bases remaining between them. The CDR3 region has the DNA TGTGCCAGCAGCGTACAGGGTACGGCGAACACTGAAGCTTTCTTT. Translation: CASSVQGTANTEAFF.

There are a few counts of this clone. The CDR3 region has the DNA TGTGCCAGCAGTTTAGCGCGGGGGTTTGAGCAGTTCTTC. Amino acids: CASSLARGFEQFF. This sequence joins TRBV12-3 or TRBV12-4 and TRBJ2-1; 7 bases are a match to TRBD2. The CDR3 sequence is 13 residues long. The V gene end was trimmed by 0 bases and the J gene end by 9 bases; junction bases not matched to a gene: 2.

V is TRBV25-1 and J is TRBJ2-5; D unclear. Trimming left V 3 bases short and J 4 bases short, with 15 bases between. Germline-derived CDR1 and CDR2 are MGHDK and SYGVNS. The CDR3 loop spans 15 amino acids. CDR3 protein: CASSDPRRAGETQYF. CDR3 sequence (DNA): TGTGCCAGCAGTGACCCCCGAAGGGCAGGAGAGACCCAGTACTTC.

This rearrangement joins TRBV19 to TRBJ1-4; D call uncertain. The length of the CDR3 is 15 residues. CDR1 LNHDA and CDR2 SQIVND come from the germline V gene (reference sequence). V was clipped by 5 bases and J by 0 bases, with 10 bases between them. CDR3 nucleotides: TGTGCCAGTAGTCCCCGACCGTCAACTAATGAAAAACTGTTTTTT. Amino acids: CASSPRPSTNEKLFF.

The rearrangement links TRBV24-1 to TRBJ1-4, with a weak D call TRBD1 (5 bases). The CDR3 totals 15 residues. V dropped 5 bases and J dropped 7 bases, with 16 bases sitting between them. CDR1 is KGHDR, CDR2 SFDVKD, per germline. Written as DNA, the CDR3 is TGTGCCACCAGTGTGTCCAGGGATGGTGCTGAAAAACTGTTTTTT. This sequence encodes CATSVSRDGAEKLFF.

The chain employs TRBV2 and TRBJ1-4; D is unclear. CDR1 and CDR2 from the germline V gene are SNHLY and FYNNEI. This CDR3 has 13 residues. The V end was cut by 5 bases, the J end by 5 bases, with 9 bases between. Here the CDR3 reads CASSWAGNEKLFF. CDR3 in DNA: TGTGCCAGCAGTTGGGCAGGCAATGAAAAACTGTTTTTT. The full variable domain, its missing parts supplied by reference TRBV2 and TRBJ1-4, is EPEVTQTPSHQVTQMGQEVILRCVPISNHLYFYWYRQILGQKVEFLVSFYNNEISEKSEIFDDQFSVERPDGSNFTLKIRSTKLEDSAMYFCASSWAGNEKLFFGSGTQLSVL.

The chain carries TRBV13 and TRBJ2-3; tentative D call: TRBD2 (6 bases). This CDR3 has 14 residues. V shed 8 bases and J shed 3 bases, with 15 bases lying between them. The germline V gene has CDR1 PRHDT and CDR2 FYEKMQ (reference sequence). This chain's CDR3 is CASWYRAGTDTQYF. The CDR3 region has the DNA TGTGCCAGCTGGTATCGGGCGGGGACAGATACGCAGTATTTT.

The chain carries TRBV27 and TRBJ1-1, with 7 bases that match TRBD1. The CDR3 loop spans 17 amino acids. The V and J ends lost 5 bases and 0 bases, in that order; junction bases with no gene match: 12. The germline gives CDR1 MNHEY, CDR2 SMNVEV (reference sequence). CDR3 nucleotides: TGTGCCAGCAGTCGGTCCCGGGACAGCCACTTGAACACTGAAGCTTTCTTT. Protein product: CASSRSRDSHLNTEAFF.

This clone came up a few times. The CDR3 DNA is TGTGCCAGCAGCTTAGGCGGGACAGGGCATCAGCCCCAGCATTTT. This codes for CASSLGGTGHQPQHF. The chain links TRBV11-2 to TRBJ1-5; 9 nucleotides match TRBD1. Germline assignment: CDR1 SGHAT and CDR2 FQNNGV. After removal of 1 base from V and 5 bases from J, the junction contained 3 bases not matched to a gene. The CDR3 has 15 amino acids.